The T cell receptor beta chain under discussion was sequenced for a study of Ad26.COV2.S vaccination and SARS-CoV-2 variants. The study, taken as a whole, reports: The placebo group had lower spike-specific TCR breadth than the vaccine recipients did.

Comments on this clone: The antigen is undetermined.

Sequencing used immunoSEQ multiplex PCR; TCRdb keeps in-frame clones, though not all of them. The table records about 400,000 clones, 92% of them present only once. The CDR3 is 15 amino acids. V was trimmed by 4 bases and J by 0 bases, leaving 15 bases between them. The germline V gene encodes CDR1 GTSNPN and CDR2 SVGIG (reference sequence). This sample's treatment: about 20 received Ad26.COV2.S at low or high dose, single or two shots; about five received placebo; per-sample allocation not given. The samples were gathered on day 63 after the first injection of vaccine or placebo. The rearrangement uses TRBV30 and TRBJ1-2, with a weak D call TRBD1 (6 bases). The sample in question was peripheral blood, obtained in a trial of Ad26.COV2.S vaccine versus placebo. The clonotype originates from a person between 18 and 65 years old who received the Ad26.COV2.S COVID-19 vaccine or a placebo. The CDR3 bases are TGTGCCTGGAATGGCAGGGGTGGGGCTAACTATGGCTACACCTTC. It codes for CAWNGRGGANYGYTF.